This T cell receptor beta chain was observed in a study of T cells in Graves' hyperthyroidism and ophthalmopathy. In the case of this clonotype: Its antigen is currently unknown.

Using RNA transcripts as the source, TCR beta CDR3 regions were amplified. The study used the HTBI primer set for a first-round RT-PCR of the TCR CDR3. One entry per CDR3 protein results from TCRdb running MiXCR on the multiplex PCR reads. The data contain 500,000 to 600,000 distinct CDR3 sequences, around 43% of them singletons. Study-level findings and limits: Ophthalmopathy was identified by the model a median roughly six months ahead of onset. Blood also carried most thyroid clonotypes expanded above 0.001.

CDR1 and CDR2 from the germline V gene are MNHEY and SVGAGI. Trimming stripped 6 bases from V and 3 bases from J, with 14 bases between. The CDR3 contains 14 residues. The rearrangement joins TRBV6-5 to TRBJ1-1, with D perhaps matching TRBD1 (5 bases). Material: peripheral blood or thyroid tissue (not recorded which). The receptor's source is an adult woman with Graves' disease, either hyperthyroidism or ophthalmopathy (not recorded which). CDR3 amino acids: CASSHLGGDTEAFF. In nucleotides, the CDR3 is TGTGCCAGCAGCCACCTCGGGGGAGACACTGAAGCTTTCTTT.